This T cell receptor (beta chain) is drawn from a study of T cell responses to AZD1222 COVID-19 vaccine. Whole-study findings and limits: No repertoire was sampled before or during the peak T cell response, only after it. Spike-specific TCRs gained breadth and depth after people received two AZD1222 doses.

Sequencing was performed with immunoSEQ multiplex PCR; in TCRdb, only in-frame clones are kept and a portion is missing. The sample has around 140,000 clones; roughly 93% are singletons. Germline V gives CDR1 SGHTA, CDR2 FQGNSA. The CDR3 is made up of 13 amino acids. V lost 7 bases and J lost 2, with 11 bases in between. As regards this clone: Antigen specificity is unknown.

This receptor was taken from an adult in good health. The J gene is TRBJ1-1, the V gene TRBV7-2; D is uncertain. The sample here was peripheral blood, taken on day 0 of MenACWY control vaccination. CDR3 DNA sequence: TGTGCCAGCACCTTTTACGGTAACACTGAAGCTTTCTTT. This codes for CASTFYGNTEAFF.